Described below is a single TCR beta chain sequence and its context. The antigen remains unidentified. This sample was taken from a study of T cells in Graves' hyperthyroidism and ophthalmopathy. RNA transcripts gave rise to amplified TCR beta CDR3 regions. HTBI primers were used for first-round RT-PCR of the TCR CDR3. TCRdb fed the multiplex PCR reads into MiXCR, producing one record per CDR3 protein. The sample has about 200,000 distinct CDR3 sequences, less than 20% seen once. Stable disease denoted Graves' hyperthyroidism without ophthalmopathy progression within 18 months. Study-level findings and limits: Prediction of ophthalmopathy progression came a median around 6 months pre-onset.

The sequencing sample was made of blood. This clonotype was sampled from a woman aged 50 to 60 with Graves' hyperthyroidism.

CDR3 coding DNA: TGTGCCAGCACCCCCCAGGACAGCGGTAGAGAGACCCAGTACTTC. It is translated as CASTPQDSGRETQYF. The chain recombines TRBV7-9 with TRBJ2-5, with D perhaps TRBD1 (6 bases). This CDR3 has 15 amino acids. The germline CDR1 and CDR2 sequences are SEHNR and FQNEAQ (reference sequence). The germline V and J ends were trimmed by 7 bases and 4 bases, with 19 bases remaining between them.